This T cell receptor beta chain was found in a study of blood T cell repertoires in COVID-19. This CDR3 comprises 13 residues. Germline V lookup: CDR1 MGHRA, CDR2 YSYEKL. V gave up 0 bases and J gave up 5 bases, with 7 bases separating them. TCRdb keeps only in-frame clones here, not all; method: immunoSEQ multiplex PCR. The profile shows under 250,000 clones, just under 85% of them singletons. Sequencing was carried out using peripheral blood. This receptor was obtained from a woman between 45 and 60 years old with active or convalescent COVID-19. The chain recombines TRBV4-1 with TRBJ1-1; D not resolved. CDR3: CASSQERWTEAFF. The CDR3, as DNA: TGCGCCAGCAGCCAAGAGAGATGGACTGAAGCTTTCTTT.